Reported below is one TCR beta chain. No cognate antigen has been identified for it. Nothing much larger sits one base from this clone, and base qualities are not available. This same CDR3 is encoded by further DNA sequences in the sample. Looking up the germline V gene yields CDR1 SQVTM and CDR2 ANQGSEA. The CDR3 numbers 12 residues from cysteine through phenylalanine. Just the 36-base CDR3 DNA is kept, in frame starting at base 1. V is clipped by 6 bases and J by 5 bases, and the sequence between their germline boundaries is 13 bases long. Donors formed part of the validation cohort, which comprised some 120 subjects and was distinct from the first cohort of 690 or so subjects. The data belong to a study of cytomegalovirus exposure and HLA in healthy donors (dated by TCRdb to between 2016 and 2019). For the study in its entirety: According to a later analysis, one platform produced both the approximately 110 validation repertoires and the 666 repertoires of the first cohort. The aim of the study was to test whether cataloging public T cell receptors could identify signatures of past pathogen exposure. Besides the first cohort of some 670 subjects, a separate validation cohort made up of about 120 different subjects was used. The study combined high-throughput TCR immunosequencing, statistical association of individual TCRs with disease status, and machine learning to predict cytomegalovirus infection status.

The research as a whole found: Subsequent analysis determined that TCRs grouped into clusters in the first cohort also showed a tendency toward co-occurrence across the approximately 110 validation repertoires, and 94% of cluster scores exceeded 0. Most TCR sequences were seen in very few donors, while some public TCRs were found in many individuals. In both the original and validation cohorts, the classifier was reported to diagnose cytomegalovirus status with high specificity and sensitivity. A total of 150 to 200 TCR beta chains were listed by the study as associated with cytomegalovirus. A later analysis lacked HLA typing for the validation cohort, so it scored co-occurrence in that cohort across all 120 or so repertoires. In vitro tests confirmed that a few of the cytomegalovirus-associated TCR beta chains recognize cytomegalovirus antigens. The authors suggested that the approach could potentially be extended to other disease states and immunological phenotypes.

Library creation used the immunoSEQ multiplex PCR assay. Concerning the study's data processing: A statistical classification framework was built for diagnosing cytomegalovirus status from the catalog of TCR beta chain sequences. Sourced from immuneACCESS, this table was stored by TCRdb with only in-frame sequences that have V and J called. A share of the clones is absent; for the studies checked, an unresolved V gene accounts for under half, and the remainder has no known explanation. V, J and clone size were drawn from that table, and D and trimming were deduced from the DNA. The sample records a few hundred thousand clones, nearly 90% of which are singletons. Under 0.4% of the sample is taken by the ten largest.

The specimen was PBMCs. The sequence derives from a woman aged 18-29 years in good health and CMV-seronegative. The chain is made from TRBV29-1 and TRBJ1-1; TRBD1 is a weak D gene call, 5 bases matching. The DNA sequence is given as TGCAGCGTGGGGCCGGGAGAAACTGAAGCTTTCTTT. Its amino acids are CSVGPGETEAFF.